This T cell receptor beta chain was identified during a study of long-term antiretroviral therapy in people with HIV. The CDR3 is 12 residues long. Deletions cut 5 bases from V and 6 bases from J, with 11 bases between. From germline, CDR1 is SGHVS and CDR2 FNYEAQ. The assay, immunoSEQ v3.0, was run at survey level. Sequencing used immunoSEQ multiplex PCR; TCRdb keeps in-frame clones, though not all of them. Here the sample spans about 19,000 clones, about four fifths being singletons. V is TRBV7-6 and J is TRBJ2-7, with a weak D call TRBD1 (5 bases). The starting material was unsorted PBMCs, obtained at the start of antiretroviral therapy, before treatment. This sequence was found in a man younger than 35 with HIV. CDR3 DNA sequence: TGTGCCAGCAGCCCCCGAAGGGGCGAGCAGTACTTC. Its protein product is CASSPRRGEQYF.